The source of this T cell receptor (beta chain) is a study of OX40 agonist ivuxolimab in advanced cancers. Study observations and caveats: Patients who responded partially at 0.1-3.0 mg/kg showed clonal expansion ranking among the lowest.

With respect to this clone: The antigen remains unidentified.

Germline assignment: CDR1 SGDLS and CDR2 YYNGEE. V gave up 4 bases and J gave up 7 bases, with 21 bases separating them. The length of the CDR3 is 16 residues. Generated by immunoSEQ multiplex PCR, the TCRdb table keeps only in-frame clones and is missing some. Here the sample spans roughly 15,000 clones, about four fifths being singletons. The clonotype was recovered from an adult with an advanced solid tumor such as melanoma, head and neck, liver or kidney cancer. Sequenced here: CD4+ or CD8+ T cells sorted from blood, sampled in a trial of the OX40 agonist ivuxolimab. The chain has TRBV9 and TRBJ2-1; D could derive from TRBD1 or TRBD2 (6 bases each). The DNA for the CDR3 is TGTGCCAGCAGCCCCCAGGAGGGGGTTTTGTGGAATGAGCAGTTCTTC. Protein: CASSPQEGVLWNEQFF.